This entry describes one TCR beta chain. Its antigen is undetermined. Produced via immunoSEQ multiplex PCR; TCRdb's table is partial and in-frame only. This sample has roughly 75,000 clones, with around three quarters found just once. Expansion with viral peptide pools was applied to antigen-specific CD4+ T cells by the ViraFEST assay prior to sequencing. The culture ran for approximately 11 days before CD4+ T cells were isolated. According to the study, vaccine recipients showed no prior SARS-CoV-2 infection and negative nucleocapsid antibodies. Wells each received two million PBMC, cultured with roughly 9.4 IU/ml IL-2 and roughly 10 ug/ml peptides. This entry belongs to a study of vaccination effects on CD4 cells after COVID-19. Overall study findings and caveats: Marked contraction was observed in infection-induced and vaccine-induced clones late after vaccination. The vaccine-induced clones of healthy vaccinees included only 1 of 255 that cross-reacted with common cold coronaviruses.

The TCR sequence derives from a human donor who received a COVID-19 vaccine. Sample: CD4+ T cells from PBMCs cultured with HCoV-OC43 spike peptides, taken before COVID-19 vaccination. The sample's subset: HCoV-OC43 spike overlapping peptide pool stimulation.

The CDR3 nucleotides are TGCGCCAGCGGACTAGCGGGGGTACGCACAGATACGCAGTATTTT. This translates into CASGLAGVRTDTQYF. V and J are TRBV5-1 and TRBJ2-3; TRBD2 matches at 13 bases. Trimming cost V 7 bases and J 1 base; bases outside gene matches: 3. CDR1 is SGHRS and CDR2 is YFSETQ in the germline V gene. This CDR3 is built from 15 residues.